This TCR beta chain is drawn from a study of blood T cells in healthy people across ages. Whole-study findings and limits: PBMCs were not sorted, which prevented a conclusive comparison of naive versus antigen-experienced cells.

This CDR3 has 16 amino acids. Germline CDR1 is SGHTA and CDR2 is FQGNSA. This clonotype was counted once. Antigen unknown. A much bigger clone sits one base away, suggesting this may be a read error. For the second PCR, which ran for 7 to 11 cycles, a sample-barcoded 5' primer and a J-beta primer mix were used. CDR3-containing paired-end reads numbered at least 2.5 million in each sample. Using its own MiXCR run on the 5' RACE reads, TCRdb lists one record per CDR3 protein. The sample comprises hundreds of thousands of distinct CDR3 sequences, around 52% of which are singletons, and around an eighth rests with the top ten.

Sequences were obtained from blood. The sequence derives from a woman at least 80 years old in good health. The chain is built from TRBV7-2 and TRBJ2-1; 8 bases line up with TRBD2. This chain's CDR3 is CASSLGLASTYNERFF. In nucleotides, the CDR3 is TGTGCCAGCAGCTTAGGACTAGCGTCCACCTACAATGAGCGGTTCTTC.